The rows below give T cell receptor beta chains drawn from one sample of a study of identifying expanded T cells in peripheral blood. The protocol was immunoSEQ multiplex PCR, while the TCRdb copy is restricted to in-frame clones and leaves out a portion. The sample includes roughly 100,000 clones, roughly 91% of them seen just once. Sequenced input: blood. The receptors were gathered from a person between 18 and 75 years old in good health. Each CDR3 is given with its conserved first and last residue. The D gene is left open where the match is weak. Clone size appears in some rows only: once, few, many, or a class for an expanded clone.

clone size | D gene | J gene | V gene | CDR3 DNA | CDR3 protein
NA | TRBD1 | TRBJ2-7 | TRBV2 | TGTGCCAGCAGTGACGGGACAGGGCTCTGGGTCCCCCGTCTCGAGCAGTACTTC | CASSDGTGLWVPRLEQYF
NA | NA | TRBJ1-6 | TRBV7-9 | TGTGCCAGCAGCTGGGGTGGGAATTCACCCCTCCACTTT | CASSWGGNSPLHF
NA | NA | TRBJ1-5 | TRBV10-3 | TGTGCCGCCTCGGCGGAGGTGGGTCAGCCCCAGCATTTT | CAASAEVGQPQHF
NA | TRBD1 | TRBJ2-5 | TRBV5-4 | TGTGCCAGCAGCTTGGCCGGGACAGGGGGGGAGACCCAGTACTTC | CASSLAGTGGETQYF
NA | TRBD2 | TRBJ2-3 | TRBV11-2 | TGTGCCAGCAGCATAAGCGGGGGATCGGAAGATACGCAGTATTTT | CASSISGGSEDTQYF
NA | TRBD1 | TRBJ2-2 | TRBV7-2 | TGTGCCAGCAGCGCGGGACAGGTGGGAACCGGGGAGCTGTTTTTT | CASSAGQVGTGELFF
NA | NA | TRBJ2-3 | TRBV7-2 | TGTGCCAGCAGCCTCAATCGGGTCCTGGATACGCAGTATTTT | CASSLNRVLDTQYF
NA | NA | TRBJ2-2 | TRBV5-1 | TGCGCCAGCAGTTCCGGGTCCCCTAACACCGGGGAGCTGTTTTTT | CASSSGSPNTGELFF
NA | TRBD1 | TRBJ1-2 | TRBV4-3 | TGCGCCAGCAGCCCAACGACGGTGACAGGGGAGGGCTACACCTTC | CASSPTTVTGEGYTF
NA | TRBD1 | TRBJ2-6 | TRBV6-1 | TGTGCCAGCAGGGACAGGGCAGAAGGGGCCAACGTCCTGACTTTC | CASRDRAEGANVLTF
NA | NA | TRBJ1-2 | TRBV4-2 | TGTGCCAGCAGCTTCAAAGGTGGGGGTAGGACTAACTATGGCTACACCTTC | CASSFKGGGRTNYGYTF
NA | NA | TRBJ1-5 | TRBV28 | TGTGCCAGCAACGGGGATAGGCCCCAGCATTTT | CASNGDRPQHF
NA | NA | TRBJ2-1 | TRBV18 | TGTGCCAGCTCACCTCCCGGACATCAAAATGAGCAGTTCTTC | CASSPPGHQNEQFF
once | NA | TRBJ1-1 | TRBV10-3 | TGTGCCATCAGTGAGCCTACGAGACATGTAGACACTGAAGCTTTCTTT | CAISEPTRHVDTEAFF
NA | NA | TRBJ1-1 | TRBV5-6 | TGTGCCAGCAGTTTTGGGAGTGAAGCTTTCTTT | CASSFGSEAFF
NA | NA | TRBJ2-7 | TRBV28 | TGTGCCAGCACAGGGGTTAACTCCTACGAGCAGTACTTC | CASTGVNSYEQYF